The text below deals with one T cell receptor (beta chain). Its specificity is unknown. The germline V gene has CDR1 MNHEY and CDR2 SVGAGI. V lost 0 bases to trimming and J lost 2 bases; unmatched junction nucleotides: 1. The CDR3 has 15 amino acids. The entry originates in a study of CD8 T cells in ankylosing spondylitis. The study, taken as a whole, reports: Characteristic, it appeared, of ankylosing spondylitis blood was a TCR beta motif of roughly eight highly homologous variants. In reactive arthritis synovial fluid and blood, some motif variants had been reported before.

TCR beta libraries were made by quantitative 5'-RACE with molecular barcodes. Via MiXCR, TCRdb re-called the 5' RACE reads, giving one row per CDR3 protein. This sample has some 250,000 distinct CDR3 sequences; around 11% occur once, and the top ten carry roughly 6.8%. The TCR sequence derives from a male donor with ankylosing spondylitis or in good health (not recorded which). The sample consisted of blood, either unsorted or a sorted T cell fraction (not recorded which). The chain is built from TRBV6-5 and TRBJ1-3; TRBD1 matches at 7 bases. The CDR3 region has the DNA TGTGCCAGCAGTTACTCTAGGGGGCCTGGAAACACCATATATTTT. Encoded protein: CASSYSRGPGNTIYF.